A selection of T cell receptor beta chains follows, all from one sample in a study of beta chain features in type 1 diabetes. Measured with immunoSEQ multiplex PCR; TCRdb has only the in-frame clones, and not every one. The sample consists of hundreds of thousands of clones, approximately 30% of them appearing once. Sample: naive CD4+ T cells from blood. These receptors were collected from a man younger than 35 in good health. The CDR3 runs from the conserved cysteine through the conserved F or W. The D gene is left open where the match is weak. Clone size is shown for a subset of rows, as once, few, many or a class of expanded clone.

V gene: TRBV7-3; clone size: NA; J gene: TRBJ2-5; D gene: NA; CDR3 protein: CASSATAQETQYF; CDR3 DNA: TGTGCCAGCAGTGCCACAGCTCAAGAGACCCAGTACTTC
V gene: TRBV11-2; clone size: few; J gene: TRBJ2-1; D gene: NA; CDR3 protein: CASSLAGVNEQFF; CDR3 DNA: TGTGCCAGCAGCTTAGCGGGAGTAAATGAGCAGTTCTTC
V gene: TRBV7-9; clone size: few; J gene: TRBJ2-7; D gene: TRBD1; CDR3 protein: CASSPGQGAYEQYF; CDR3 DNA: TGTGCCAGCTCCCCCGGGCAGGGGGCTTACGAGCAGTACTTC
V gene: TRBV6-5; clone size: NA; J gene: TRBJ2-7; D gene: NA; CDR3 protein: CASRPGRLREQYF; CDR3 DNA: TGTGCCAGCAGGCCGGGACGGCTTAGAGAGCAGTACTTC
V gene: TRBV9; clone size: many; J gene: TRBJ2-1; D gene: NA; CDR3 protein: CASTPGWQGHYNEQFF; CDR3 DNA: TGTGCCAGCACCCCGGGCTGGCAGGGACACTACAATGAGCAGTTCTTC
V gene: TRBV7-3; clone size: NA; J gene: TRBJ2-1; D gene: TRBD2; CDR3 protein: CASSLGLAGYNEQFF; CDR3 DNA: TGTGCCAGCAGCTTAGGACTAGCGGGGTACAATGAGCAGTTCTTC
V gene: TRBV30; clone size: NA; J gene: TRBJ2-7; D gene: NA; CDR3 protein: CAWSDIPYEQYF; CDR3 DNA: TGTGCCTGGAGCGACATCCCCTACGAGCAGTACTTC
V gene: TRBV7-9; clone size: NA; J gene: TRBJ2-1; D gene: TRBD2; CDR3 protein: CASSPDLTSGYNEQFF; CDR3 DNA: TGTGCCAGCAGCCCTGACCTTACTAGCGGTTACAATGAGCAGTTCTTC
V gene: TRBV5-1; clone size: NA; J gene: TRBJ2-1; D gene: NA; CDR3 protein: CASSLAELPYNEQFF; CDR3 DNA: TGCGCCAGCAGCTTGGCCGAACTACCGTACAATGAGCAGTTCTTC
V gene: TRBV7-8; clone size: few; J gene: TRBJ2-1; D gene: NA; CDR3 protein: CASSFRSSYNEQFF; CDR3 DNA: TGTGCCAGCAGCTTCCGGAGCTCCTACAATGAGCAGTTCTTC
V gene: TRBV29-1; clone size: NA; J gene: TRBJ1-2; D gene: TRBD1; CDR3 protein: CSVASTGNYGYTF; CDR3 DNA: TGCAGCGTTGCATCGACAGGGAACTATGGCTACACCTTC
V gene: TRBV9; clone size: NA; J gene: TRBJ1-2; D gene: NA; CDR3 protein: CASSAPGGPNYGYTF; CDR3 DNA: TGTGCCAGCAGCGCCCCGGGGGGGCCGAACTATGGCTACACCTTC
V gene: TRBV28; clone size: few; J gene: TRBJ2-3; D gene: NA; CDR3 protein: CASHALDTQYF; CDR3 DNA: TGTGCCAGCCACGCCTTGGATACGCAGTATTTT
V gene: TRBV19; clone size: NA; J gene: TRBJ2-7; D gene: NA; CDR3 protein: CASSTLRGPYEQYF; CDR3 DNA: TGTGCCAGTAGTACCCTCCGGGGGCCCTACGAGCAGTACTTC
V gene: TRBV30; clone size: NA; J gene: TRBJ2-7; D gene: NA; CDR3 protein: CAWSVGGEQYF; CDR3 DNA: TGTGCCTGGAGCGTCGGGGGCGAGCAGTACTTC
V gene: TRBV11-2; clone size: few; J gene: TRBJ2-5; D gene: NA; CDR3 protein: CASSARTAQETQYF; CDR3 DNA: TGTGCCAGCAGCGCCAGGACAGCTCAAGAGACCCAGTACTTC
V gene: TRBV9; clone size: NA; J gene: TRBJ2-3; D gene: TRBD2; CDR3 protein: CASSVATAGLANTDTQYF; CDR3 DNA: TGTGCCAGCAGCGTAGCTACTGCGGGACTAGCGAACACAGATACGCAGTATTTT
V gene: TRBV29-1; clone size: NA; J gene: TRBJ2-5; D gene: NA; CDR3 protein: CSGLVGWETQYF; CDR3 DNA: TGCAGCGGGCTGGTCGGGTGGGAGACCCAGTACTTC
V gene: TRBV25-1; clone size: NA; J gene: TRBJ2-1; D gene: NA; CDR3 protein: CASSDPTGGDNEQFF; CDR3 DNA: TGTGCCAGCAGTGACCCCACCGGCGGTGACAATGAGCAGTTCTTC
V gene: TRBV19; clone size: NA; J gene: TRBJ1-1; D gene: NA; CDR3 protein: CASSPTSGGRTEAFF; CDR3 DNA: TGTGCCAGTAGTCCCACTTCCGGTGGGAGAACTGAAGCTTTCTTT
V gene: TRBV29-1; clone size: NA; J gene: TRBJ2-1; D gene: NA; CDR3 protein: CSVGQGNSYNEQFF; CDR3 DNA: TGCAGCGTAGGCCAAGGCAACTCCTACAATGAGCAGTTCTTC
V gene: TRBV9; clone size: NA; J gene: TRBJ2-3; D gene: TRBD1; CDR3 protein: CASSPGTGGKYTQYF; CDR3 DNA: TGTGCCAGCAGCCCAGGGACAGGGGGGAAATATACGCAGTATTTT
V gene: TRBV5-1; clone size: NA; J gene: TRBJ2-5; D gene: TRBD2; CDR3 protein: CASSLELAGAETQYF; CDR3 DNA: TGCGCCAGCAGCTTGGAACTAGCGGGAGCAGAGACCCAGTACTTC
V gene: TRBV9; clone size: few; J gene: TRBJ2-1; D gene: TRBD2; CDR3 protein: CASSVSGGRYNEQFF; CDR3 DNA: TGTGCCAGCAGCGTTAGCGGGGGTCGATACAATGAGCAGTTCTTC
V gene: TRBV5-4; clone size: few; J gene: TRBJ2-3; D gene: NA; CDR3 protein: CASSLGQGSTDTQYF; CDR3 DNA: TGTGCCAGCAGCTTGGGGCAGGGAAGCACAGATACGCAGTATTTT
V gene: TRBV2; clone size: NA; J gene: TRBJ2-1; D gene: TRBD2; CDR3 protein: CASSEAREGEQFF; CDR3 DNA: TGTGCCAGCAGTGAAGCGCGGGAGGGTGAGCAGTTCTTC
V gene: TRBV4-2; clone size: few; J gene: TRBJ2-7; D gene: TRBD1; CDR3 protein: CASSQVGQGVVEQYF; CDR3 DNA: TGTGCCAGCAGCCAAGTCGGACAGGGGGTGGTTGAGCAGTACTTC
V gene: TRBV19; clone size: NA; J gene: TRBJ2-4; D gene: NA; CDR3 protein: CASSIVTIAKNIQYF; CDR3 DNA: TGTGCCAGTAGTATAGTAACAATAGCCAAAAACATTCAGTACTTC
V gene: TRBV5-1; clone size: NA; J gene: TRBJ2-7; D gene: TRBD2; CDR3 protein: CASHSVLAGGYEQYF; CDR3 DNA: TGCGCCAGCCACTCGGTGCTAGCGGGAGGCTACGAGCAGTACTTC